This TCR beta chain was recovered during a study of CD8 T cells in Susac syndrome. A quantity of roughly 0.5 to 1 ug RNA underwent reverse transcription using random hexamers. Amplification of TCR beta CDR3 spanned 54 Vbeta and 13 Jbeta via immunoSEQ multiplex PCR. TCRdb re-called the immunoSEQ multiplex PCR reads with MiXCR, one entry per CDR3 protein. The data hold approximately 50,000 distinct CDR3 sequences, with more than 85% observed a single time. The CDR3 covers 12 residues. V lost 6 bases and J 4 bases, leaving 10 bases between the germline ends. CDR1 is MNHEY, CDR2 SVGAGI, per germline. This chain joins TRBV6-5 and TRBJ2-7; D unclear. This receptor was obtained from a human donor with Susac syndrome. Specimen: CD8+ T cells from PBMCs. CDR3 amino acids: CASSRTEYEQYF. Written as DNA, the CDR3 is TGTGCCAGCAGCCGAACAGAATACGAGCAGTACTTC.